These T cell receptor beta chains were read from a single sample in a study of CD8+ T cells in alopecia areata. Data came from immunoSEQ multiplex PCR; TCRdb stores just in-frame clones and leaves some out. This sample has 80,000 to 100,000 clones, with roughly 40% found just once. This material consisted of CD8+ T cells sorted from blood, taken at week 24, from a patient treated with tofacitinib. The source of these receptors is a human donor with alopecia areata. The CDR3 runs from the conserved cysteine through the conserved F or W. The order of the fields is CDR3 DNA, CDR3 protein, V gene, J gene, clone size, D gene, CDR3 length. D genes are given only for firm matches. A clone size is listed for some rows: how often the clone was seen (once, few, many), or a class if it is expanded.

DNA: TGTGCCATCAGTGACTCGCAGGGGGAAGGCTCACCCCTCCACTTT; CDR3: CAISDSQGEGSPLHF; V: TRBV10-3; J: TRBJ1-6; size: NA; D: TRBD1; length: 15
DNA: TGCGCCAGCAGCTTCGACTCCTCCTACGAGCAGTACTTC; CDR3: CASSFDSSYEQYF; V: TRBV5-1; J: TRBJ2-7; size: NA; D: NA; length: 13
DNA: TGCAGCGTTGTTAGCGGGAACTACCAAGAGACCCAGTACTTC; CDR3: CSVVSGNYQETQYF; V: TRBV29-1; J: TRBJ2-5; size: NA; D: TRBD2; length: 14
DNA: TGTGCCAGACTCCCCGGACAGGGTCCAAACACTGAAGCTTTCTTT; CDR3: CARLPGQGPNTEAFF; V: TRBV2; J: TRBJ1-1; size: NA; D: TRBD1; length: 15
DNA: TGCGCCAGCAGCCAAGATCGAGCGGATGGCTACACCTTC; CDR3: CASSQDRADGYTF; V: TRBV4-3; J: TRBJ1-2; size: few; D: NA; length: 13
DNA: TGCGCCAGCAGCCAAGAGGGGTGGGGGACAGCCTACGAGCAGTACTTC; CDR3: CASSQEGWGTAYEQYF; V: TRBV4-1; J: TRBJ2-7; size: NA; D: TRBD1; length: 16
DNA: TGTGCCAGCAGCCCCCCGGCTCAACCCTCCTACAATGAGCAGTTCTTC; CDR3: CASSPPAQPSYNEQFF; V: TRBV7-9; J: TRBJ2-1; size: few; D: NA; length: 16
DNA: TGTGCCAGCAGCGACGGGACTACTAAGGTGGCGCAGTATTTT; CDR3: CASSDGTTKVAQYF; V: TRBV9; J: TRBJ2-3; size: NA; D: TRBD2; length: 14
DNA: TGTGCCAGCAGCGATGCTAGCGGGTACAATGAGCAGTTCTTC; CDR3: CASSDASGYNEQFF; V: TRBV16; J: TRBJ2-1; size: once; D: TRBD2; length: 14
DNA: TGTGCCAGCAGTGATATCCCGGGGGGTGGCTACACCTTC; CDR3: CASSDIPGGGYTF; V: TRBV6-5; J: TRBJ1-2; size: NA; D: NA; length: 13
DNA: TGTGCCAGCAGCCCCCGAGGTTCTACCCCCTACGAGCAGTACTTC; CDR3: CASSPRGSTPYEQYF; V: TRBV27; J: TRBJ2-7; size: NA; D: NA; length: 15
DNA: TGCAGCGTCAAAAGAGATACGCAGTATTTT; CDR3: CSVKRDTQYF; V: TRBV29-1; J: TRBJ2-3; size: few; D: NA; length: 10
DNA: TGCGCCAGCAGCCAAGACCCGACGGGACAGGGGTGGACTGAAGCTTTCTTT; CDR3: CASSQDPTGQGWTEAFF; V: TRBV4-3; J: TRBJ1-1; size: once; D: TRBD1; length: 17
DNA: TGTGCCAGCAGTGAAGGGGCAGGGCGGCAGCCCCAGCATTTT; CDR3: CASSEGAGRQPQHF; V: TRBV25-1; J: TRBJ1-5; size: NA; D: NA; length: 14
DNA: TGTGCCAGTCACTCTCCACGGGAGAGCTCCTACAATGAGCAGTTCTTC; CDR3: CASHSPRESSYNEQFF; V: TRBV2; J: TRBJ2-1; size: NA; D: NA; length: 16
DNA: TGTGCCAGCAGCTTAGCGCCAGCGGGAAGGTCTAAGCAGTTCTTC; CDR3: CASSLAPAGRSKQFF; V: TRBV7-9; J: TRBJ2-1; size: few; D: TRBD2; length: 15
DNA: TGTGCTAGTGCCCACCGGGGCACGAACACTGAAGCTTTCTTT; CDR3: CASAHRGTNTEAFF; V: TRBV12-5; J: TRBJ1-1; size: few; D: NA; length: 14
DNA: TGCGCCAGCAGCCAAGACCCAGCCACAGATACGCAGTATTTT; CDR3: CASSQDPATDTQYF; V: TRBV4-1; J: TRBJ2-3; size: NA; D: NA; length: 14
DNA: TGCAGTGCCTGGACAGGGTATGGCTACACCTTC; CDR3: CSAWTGYGYTF; V: TRBV20-1; J: TRBJ1-2; size: NA; D: TRBD1; length: 11
DNA: TGCAGCGCTTGGACAGGGCCCTACGAGCAGTACTTC; CDR3: CSAWTGPYEQYF; V: TRBV29-1; J: TRBJ2-7; size: NA; D: TRBD1; length: 12
DNA: TGTGCCAGCAGCCCTCGACAGAACTACGAGCAGTACTTC; CDR3: CASSPRQNYEQYF; V: TRBV7-9; J: TRBJ2-7; size: few; D: NA; length: 13
DNA: TGTGCCAGCAGAGGACTAGCGGACTACACAGATACGCAGTATTTT; CDR3: CASRGLADYTDTQYF; V: TRBV2; J: TRBJ2-3; size: few; D: TRBD2; length: 15
DNA: TGTGCCAGCAGCCAAGATCGGGTAGCCCAGTACTTC; CDR3: CASSQDRVAQYF; V: TRBV14; J: TRBJ2-7; size: NA; D: NA; length: 12
DNA: TGTGCCAGCAGCTTTGGGCAGGGTGGCAATGAGCAGTTCTTC; CDR3: CASSFGQGGNEQFF; V: TRBV6-5; J: TRBJ2-1; size: NA; D: NA; length: 14
DNA: TGTGCCAGCAGTTACCAACGGACAGGGGTGGAGACCCAGTACTTC; CDR3: CASSYQRTGVETQYF; V: TRBV6-5; J: TRBJ2-5; size: medium-sized; D: TRBD1; length: 15
DNA: TGTGCCAGCAGCTTAGGAACGAAGGGACGGATCAATCAGCCCCAGCATTTT; CDR3: CASSLGTKGRINQPQHF; V: TRBV7-2; J: TRBJ1-5; size: NA; D: NA; length: 17
DNA: TGTGCCAGCAGCTCCCTACCGGACAGGGTGGAGTCAGAGACCCAGTACTTC; CDR3: CASSSLPDRVESETQYF; V: TRBV21-1; J: TRBJ2-5; size: few; D: NA; length: 17
DNA: TGTGCCAGCAGTTACGGTGGGGGCAATGAGCAGTTCTTC; CDR3: CASSYGGGNEQFF; V: TRBV6-5; J: TRBJ2-1; size: NA; D: NA; length: 13
DNA: TGCAGCGTTGTTGCAGAGGGCAAAAACATTCAGTACTTC; CDR3: CSVVAEGKNIQYF; V: TRBV29-1; J: TRBJ2-4; size: NA; D: NA; length: 13
DNA: TGTGCCAGCAGCGGGGACAGGGCCGGGGAGCTGTTTTTT; CDR3: CASSGDRAGELFF; V: TRBV11-1; J: TRBJ2-2; size: NA; D: TRBD1; length: 13
DNA: TGCGCCAGCAGCCAAGGGGTGGGTAGCGGCCAAGAGACCCAGTACTTC; CDR3: CASSQGVGSGQETQYF; V: TRBV4-3; J: TRBJ2-5; size: few; D: NA; length: 16
DNA: TGTGCCAGCAGTGTATGGGAGAACACTGAAGCTTTCTTT; CDR3: CASSVWENTEAFF; V: TRBV6-1; J: TRBJ1-1; size: few; D: NA; length: 13
DNA: TGTGCCAGCAGCGCGGGCGGTCCTTACAATGAGCAGTTCTTC; CDR3: CASSAGGPYNEQFF; V: TRBV5-4; J: TRBJ2-1; size: few; D: NA; length: 14